A single sample gave rise to the 5 T cell receptor beta chains below, sequenced in a study of early stage breast cancer tumors. Clones were read by immunoSEQ multiplex PCR, and TCRdb kept only the in-frame ones, dropping some. The repertoire holds roughly 13,000 clones, with about four fifths as singletons. The sequencing input was normal breast tissue next to the tumor. All receptors come from a person aged 45 to 60 with breast cancer.

The chain carries TRBV11-2 and TRBJ2-7, with 9 nucleotides matching TRBD2. Trimming took 5 bases from V and 0 from J; bases not matched to a gene: 5. Germline lookup yields CDR1 SGHAT and CDR2 FQNNGV. This CDR3 is 15 amino acids long. As DNA, the CDR3 is TGTGCCAGCAGCGTGCGACTAGCGGCCTCCTACGAGCAGTACTTC. It yields the protein CASSVRLAASYEQYF.

The chain recombines TRBV6-6 with TRBJ1-5; D perhaps matches TRBD1 (6 bases). The CDR3 is 14 residues long. CDR1 and CDR2 (germline): MNHNY, SVGAGI (reference sequence). V was trimmed by 5 bases and J by 2 bases, leaving 10 bases between them. The CDR3 DNA sequence: TGTGCCAGCAGTGACCCAGGGGGCAATCAGCCCCAGCATTTT. This translates into CASSDPGGNQPQHF.

This chain uses TRBV2 with TRBJ1-2; no firm D call. Germline assignment: CDR1 SNHLY and CDR2 FYNNEI. Trimming stripped 2 bases from V and 2 bases from J, with 9 bases between. The CDR3 contains 14 residues. DNA for the CDR3: TGTGCCAGCAGTGAAACACGGCAGAACTATGGCTACACCTTC. Translated, it gives CASSETRQNYGYTF.

The chain recombines TRBV4-1 with TRBJ2-2; 10 positions agree with TRBD1. The CDR3 consists of 18 residues. In germline, CDR1 is MGHRA, CDR2 YSYEKL. V lost 3 bases, J lost 5 bases, and 12 bases stayed unmatched. The CDR3 DNA is TGCGCCAGCAGCCACGGGACAGGGGAGTATACGCTGACCGGGGAGCTGTTTTTT. Translated: CASSHGTGEYTLTGELFF.

This clone was detected a few times. The CDR3 coding sequence is TGTGCCAGCAGCTTTGAGGGGATCCACGAGCAGTACTTC. It specifies CASSFEGIHEQYF. J is TRBJ2-7 and V is TRBV5-4; either TRBD1 or TRBD2 may fit D (5 bases each). V was cut by 2 bases and J by 5 bases, with 11 bases left in between. The CDR3 is made up of 13 amino acids. The germline V gene encodes CDR1 SGHNT and CDR2 YYREEE (reference sequence).